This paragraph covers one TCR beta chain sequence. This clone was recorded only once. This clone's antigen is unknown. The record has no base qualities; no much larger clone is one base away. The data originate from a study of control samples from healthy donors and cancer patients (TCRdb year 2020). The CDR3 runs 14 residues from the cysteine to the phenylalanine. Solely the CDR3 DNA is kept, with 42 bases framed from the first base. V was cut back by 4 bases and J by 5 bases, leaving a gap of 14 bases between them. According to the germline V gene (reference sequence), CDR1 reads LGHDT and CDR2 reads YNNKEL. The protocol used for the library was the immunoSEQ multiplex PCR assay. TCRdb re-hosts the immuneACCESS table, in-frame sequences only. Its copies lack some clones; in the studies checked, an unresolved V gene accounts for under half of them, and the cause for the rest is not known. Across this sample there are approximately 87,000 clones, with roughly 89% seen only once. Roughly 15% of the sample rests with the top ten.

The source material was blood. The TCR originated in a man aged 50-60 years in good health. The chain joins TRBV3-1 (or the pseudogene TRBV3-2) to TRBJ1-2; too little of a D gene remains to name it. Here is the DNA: TGTGCCAGCAGCCTATTGGGCCGGGAATATGGCTACACCTTC. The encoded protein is CASSLLGREYGYTF.